Below, 14 T cell receptor beta chains from the same sample are listed, as sequenced in a study of monozygotic twins with inflammatory bowel disease. No DNA is given; TCRdb re-called the 5' RACE reads and lists each CDR3 protein once. Its listing shows 420,000 or so distinct CDR3 sequences. Sequencing was performed on blood. The receptors derive from a human donor with ulcerative colitis or Crohn's disease, or a healthy co-twin of an affected twin (not recorded which).

The V gene is TRBV10-3, the J gene TRBJ2-5. CDR3 length: 12 residues. The V gene's germline CDR1 is ENHRY and CDR2 SYGVKD. The CDR3 protein is CAISETRETQYF.

The gene calls are TRBV5-6 and TRBJ2-1. Germline assignment: CDR1 SGHDT and CDR2 YYEEEE. This CDR3 has 13 amino acids. CDR3: CASSLSPYNEQFF.

The CDR3 is CSARALGTGRTDTQYF. This sequence joins TRBV20-1 and TRBJ2-3; TCRdb names TRBD1, which stays unverified in the absence of DNA. The CDR3 sequence is 16 residues long. Germline CDR1 is DFQATT and CDR2 is SNEGSKA (reference sequence).

The chain combines TRBV2 with TRBJ2-7. This CDR3 has 12 amino acids. CDR1 SNHLY and CDR2 FYNNEI come from the germline V gene. The CDR3 sequence is CASFDFGYEQYF.

The V call is TRBV20-1, the J call TRBJ2-7. The CDR3 spans 15 residues. From germline, CDR1 is DFQATT and CDR2 SNEGSKA (reference sequence). The CDR3 sequence: CSARDISAPSYEQYF.

This chain uses TRBV29-1 with TRBJ1-1; TCRdb indicates TRBD1, and absent DNA this call remains unverified. This CDR3 is 14 amino acids long. In germline, CDR1 is SQVTM, CDR2 ANQGSEA. The CDR3 loop reads CSVEVNRGLTEAFF.

V usage is TRBV12-3 or TRBV12-4 and J usage is TRBJ2-2. The CDR3 has 16 amino acids. CDR3 protein: CASSLGSGIRTGELFF.

This chain links TRBV20-1 with TRBJ2-5; the TRBD1 assignment by TCRdb is unverifiable without DNA. The CDR3 totals 13 residues. Germline V CDR1 and CDR2: DFQATT, SNEGSKA (reference sequence). CDR3 sequence reads: CSARRTGKETQYF.

J is TRBJ1-1 and V is TRBV3-1; TCRdb designates TRBD1, a call that cannot be tested without DNA. Germline V gene data show CDR1 as LGHDT and CDR2 as YNNKEL (reference sequence). This CDR3 has 14 residues. This CDR3 reads CASSHRQGNTEAFF.

The chain joins TRBV6-2 or TRBV6-3 to TRBJ2-1; TCRdb's D gene call, TRBD1, goes unchecked for lack of DNA. The CDR3 consists of 14 residues. Germline V CDR1 and CDR2: MNHEY, SVGEGT. The CDR3 region is CASRAPGSRYKQFF.

This chain links TRBV12-3 or TRBV12-4 with TRBJ2-3; the TRBD2 assignment by TCRdb is unverifiable without DNA. This CDR3 is 17 amino acids long. This chain's CDR3 is CASSRRGAGVAADTQYF.

The rearrangement uses TRBV7-2 and TRBJ2-1; the TRBD2 assignment by TCRdb is unverifiable without DNA. Germline assignment: CDR1 SGHTA and CDR2 FQGNSA. This CDR3 has 17 residues. The CDR3: CASSRTTGSAGYNEQFF. Full variable domain (remainder filled in from reference TRBV7-2 and TRBJ2-1): GAGVSQSPSNKVTEKGKDVELRCDPISGHTALYWYRQSLGQGLEFLIYFQGNSAPDKSGLPSDRFSAERTGGSVSTLTIQRTQQEDSAVYLCASSRTTGSAGYNEQFFGPGTRLTVL.

The chain joins TRBV6-5 to TRBJ2-7. The CDR3 is 13 amino acids. Germline CDR1 is MNHEY and CDR2 is SVGAGI. This chain's CDR3 is CASSPTVIHEQYF.

The chain carries TRBV18 and TRBJ1-5; with no DNA, the TCRdb D assignment of TRBD1 cannot be verified. The germline V gene encodes CDR1 KGHSH and CDR2 LQKENI. This CDR3 spans 13 amino acids. CDR3 sequence: CASSRDREQPQHF.